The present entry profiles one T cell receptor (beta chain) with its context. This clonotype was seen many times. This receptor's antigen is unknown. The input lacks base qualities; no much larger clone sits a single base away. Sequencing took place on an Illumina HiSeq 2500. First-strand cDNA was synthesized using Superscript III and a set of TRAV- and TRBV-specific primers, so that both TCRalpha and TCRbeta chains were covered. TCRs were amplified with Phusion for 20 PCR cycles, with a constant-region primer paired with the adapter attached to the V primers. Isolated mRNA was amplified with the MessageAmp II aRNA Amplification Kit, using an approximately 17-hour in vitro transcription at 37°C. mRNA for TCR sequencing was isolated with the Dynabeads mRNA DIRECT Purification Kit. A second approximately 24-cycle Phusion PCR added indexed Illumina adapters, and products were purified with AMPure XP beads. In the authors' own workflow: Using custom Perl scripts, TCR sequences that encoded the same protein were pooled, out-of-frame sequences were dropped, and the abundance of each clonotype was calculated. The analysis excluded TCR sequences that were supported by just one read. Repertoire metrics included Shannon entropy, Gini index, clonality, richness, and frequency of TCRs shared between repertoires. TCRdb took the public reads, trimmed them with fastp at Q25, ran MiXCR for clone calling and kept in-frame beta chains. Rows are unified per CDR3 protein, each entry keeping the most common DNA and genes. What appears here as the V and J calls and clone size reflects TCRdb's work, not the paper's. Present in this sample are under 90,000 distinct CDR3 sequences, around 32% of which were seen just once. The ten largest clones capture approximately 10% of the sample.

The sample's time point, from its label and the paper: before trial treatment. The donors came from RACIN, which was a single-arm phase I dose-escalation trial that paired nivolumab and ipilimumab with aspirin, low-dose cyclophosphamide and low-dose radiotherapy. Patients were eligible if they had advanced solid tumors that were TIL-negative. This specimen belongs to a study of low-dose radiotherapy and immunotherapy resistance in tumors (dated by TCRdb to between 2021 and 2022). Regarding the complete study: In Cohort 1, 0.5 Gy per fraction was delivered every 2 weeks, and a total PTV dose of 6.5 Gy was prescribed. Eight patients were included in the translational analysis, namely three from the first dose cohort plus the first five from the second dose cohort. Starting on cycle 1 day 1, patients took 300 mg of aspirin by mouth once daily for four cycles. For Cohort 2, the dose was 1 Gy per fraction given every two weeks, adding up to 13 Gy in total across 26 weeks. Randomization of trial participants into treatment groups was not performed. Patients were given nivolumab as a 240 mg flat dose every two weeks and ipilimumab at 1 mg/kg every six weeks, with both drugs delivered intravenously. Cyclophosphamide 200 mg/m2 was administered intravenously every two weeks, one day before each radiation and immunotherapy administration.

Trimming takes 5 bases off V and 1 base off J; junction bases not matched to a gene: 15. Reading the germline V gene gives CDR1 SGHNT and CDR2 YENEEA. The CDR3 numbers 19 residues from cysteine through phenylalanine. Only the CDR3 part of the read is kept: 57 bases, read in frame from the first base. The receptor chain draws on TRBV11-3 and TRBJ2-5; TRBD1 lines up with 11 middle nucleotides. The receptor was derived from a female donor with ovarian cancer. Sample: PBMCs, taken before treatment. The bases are TGTGCCAGCAGCACAGGGGTTGGACAGGGGGCAGCGGGCCAAGAGACCCAGTACTTC. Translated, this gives CASSTGVGQGAAGQETQYF.